This T cell receptor (beta chain) was recorded in a study of regulatory T cells in long-lasting Graves disease. Study-wide points: Accuracy may have suffered from the small sample size.

The germline V gene encodes CDR1 MNHEY and CDR2 SVGEGT. V was clipped by 8 bases and J by 1 base, with 14 bases between them. This CDR3 is built from 14 residues. The sample's time point: newly diagnosed GD, antithyroid drugs for less than 3 months. RNA from PBMCs was the source of the TCR library. This clonotype was recorded many times. Its specificity is unknown. HTBI primers from iRepertoire and Arm-PCR of CDR3 regions yielded the TCR beta libraries. From the multiplex PCR reads, TCRdb called clonotypes with MiXCR, one entry per CDR3 protein. Of more than 300,000 distinct CDR3 sequences in the sample, roughly a sixth are singletons; the top ten hold roughly 20%.

This clonotype was obtained from a female donor with Graves disease. Sample: peripheral blood mononuclear cells (PBMCs), taken at new diagnosis, from a patient treated with antithyroid drugs. V usage is TRBV6-2 or TRBV6-3 and J usage is TRBJ1-1; TRBD1 might be the D (6 bases). CDR3: CASHWVGANTEAFF. CDR3 nucleotide sequence: TGTGCCAGCCACTGGGTGGGGGCGAACACTGAAGCTTTCTTT.